Listed below are T cell receptor beta chains from one sample, sequenced in a study of vaccination effects on CD4 cells after COVID-19. The antigens these receptors bind are not known. The table came from immunoSEQ multiplex PCR; TCRdb's copy has only in-frame clones and leaves some out. The table shows tens of thousands of clones, with around three quarters occurring only once. This specimen was CD4+ T cells from PBMCs cultured with HCoV-OC43 spike peptides, taken before COVID-19 vaccination. The receptors stem from a human donor who received a COVID-19 vaccine. Both conserved end residues are part of each CDR3. A D gene is named only where the DNA matches it firmly.

v_call	d_call	j_call	cdr3_aa
TRBV12-3/TRBV12-4	NA	TRBJ2-5	CASSLNSGETQYF
TRBV7-9	NA	TRBJ2-5	CASSLSIQGPKETQYF
TRBV6-5	NA	TRBJ1-1	CASRHGLSNTEAFF
TRBV19	TRBD1	TRBJ1-1	CASSASGQGDAFF
TRBV23-1	NA	TRBJ1-4	CASSPADGELFF
TRBV3-1/TRBV3-2	TRBD2	TRBJ2-3	CASSTAGGTDTQYF
TRBV5-1	NA	TRBJ1-1	CASSLSSAGNTEAFF
TRBV18	NA	TRBJ1-4	CASSPLQGRNEKLFF
TRBV9	TRBD2	TRBJ2-5	CASSAGTSGGLQETQYF
TRBV2	NA	TRBJ2-3	CASSEPGRTDTQYF
TRBV5-1	NA	TRBJ1-2	CASSFGSNYGYTF
TRBV11-1	NA	TRBJ1-3	CASSLANGNTIYF
TRBV4-2	TRBD2	TRBJ2-3	CASRFSGGEDTQYF
TRBV2	NA	TRBJ2-1	CASSEQGSSYNEQFF
TRBV18	NA	TRBJ1-2	CASSPVRGTRAGYTF
TRBV27	TRBD1	TRBJ1-2	CASSRTGVNYGYTF
TRBV11-3	NA	TRBJ2-4	CASSLGGVSKNIQYF
TRBV7-2	TRBD2	TRBJ2-2	CASSLQGGTTGELFF
TRBV4-2	NA	TRBJ1-5	CASSQELGGGQPQHF
TRBV15	NA	TRBJ2-6	CATSRDRATSGANVLTF
TRBV5-1	NA	TRBJ2-2	CASSLMGQADTGELFF
TRBV7-7	NA	TRBJ2-1	CASSLETGNEQFF